This TCR beta chain was found in a study of blood T cell repertoires in COVID-19. Study details: Acute-phase and convalescent COVID-19 samples originated in the United States, Italy and Spain. From T cells, B-cell-depleted T cells, or PBMCs came the material, which was cDNA or gDNA.

Germline V CDR1 and CDR2: SGHNT, YYREEE (reference sequence). The CDR3 is made up of 15 amino acids. The trim removed 0 bases at V and 4 bases at J, leaving 0 bases unmatched. Under the authors' procedure: Reference gene primer amplification gave estimated nucleated cell counts. Clones were read by immunoSEQ multiplex PCR, and TCRdb kept only the in-frame ones, dropping some. The DNA was the basis for D and trimming; V, J and clone size are from that table. The sample lists 200,000 to 250,000 clones, roughly 85% seen once, with 2.9% in the top ten. The sequenced material came from peripheral blood. The source of this sequence is a man between 45 and 60 years old who had recovered from COVID-19. The rearrangement links TRBV5-4 to TRBJ2-5, with TRBD2 identical over 13 bases. DNA of the CDR3: TGTGCCAGCAGCTTGGGACTAGCGGGAGGAGAGACCCAGTACTTC. It yields the protein CASSLGLAGGETQYF.